The 21 T cell receptor beta chains reported below all come from one sample, sequenced in a study of T cell repertoires in cytomegalovirus infection. TCRdb re-called the reads through MiXCR, storing one row per CDR3 protein. Among under 500,000 distinct CDR3 sequences listed, about 39% were seen once. No cognate antigen is known for these TCRs. The specimen comprised cultured PBMCs, sampled from culture after CMV antigen stimulation. The receptor set was obtained from a human donor in good health (CMV status not recorded). Some clones in this sample may be carry-over from other donors' samples.

The rearrangement joins TRBV18 to TRBJ1-4, with unresolved D. Germline CDR1 is KGHSH and CDR2 is LQKENI. Trimming stripped 2 bases from V and 0 bases from J, with 7 bases between. The CDR3 runs 15 residues. The DNA for the CDR3 is TGTGCCAGCTCACCAACTCCTTCAACTAATGAAAAACTGTTTTTT. This gives the protein CASSPTPSTNEKLFF.

This chain uses TRBV2 with TRBJ1-1, with D possibly being TRBD1 (5 bases). Trimming took 8 bases from V and 1 from J, leaving 14 bases between them. Germline V gene data show CDR1 as SNHLY and CDR2 as FYNNEI. The CDR3 runs to 14 residues. CDR3 in amino acids: CASGPGTENTEAFF. The DNA for the CDR3 is TGTGCCAGCGGCCCCGGGACGGAGAACACTGAAGCTTTCTTT.

This chain joins TRBV7-2 and TRBJ2-3; TRBD2 agrees at 15 bases. This CDR3 is 21 amino acids long. Germline V CDR1 and CDR2: SGHTA, FQGNSA. V was pared by 4 bases and J by 1 base, with 15 bases of the junction left unmatched. CDR3 bases: TGTGCCAGCAGCTCCGGTCATGCCGGGACTAGCGGGGGGATGGGCACAGATACGCAGTATTTT. This codes for CASSSGHAGTSGGMGTDTQYF.

This clonotype was seen a handful of times. The J gene is TRBJ1-5, the V gene TRBV4-1, with D hard to call. Germline V lookup: CDR1 MGHRA, CDR2 YSYEKL. Deletions cut 0 bases from V and 8 bases from J, with 8 bases between. The CDR3 sequence is 13 residues long. CDR3 DNA sequence: TGCGCCAGCAGCCAAGATTTTACAGAGCCCCAGCATTTT. It codes for CASSQDFTEPQHF.

This clonotype was found a few times. The rearrangement joins TRBV7-2 to TRBJ1-1; maybe TRBD1 (5 bases). Germline assignment: CDR1 SGHTA and CDR2 FQGNSA. This CDR3 is built from 15 residues. Trimming removed 1 base at V and 5 bases at J, with 14 bases between. The CDR3 here is CASSLEAAPGTEAFF. Here the CDR3 DNA reads TGTGCCAGCAGCTTAGAGGCGGCCCCAGGGACTGAAGCTTTCTTT.

CDR3 sequence reads: CASSLIENSPLHF. The DNA for the CDR3 is TGTGCCAGCAGTTTAATCGAAAATTCACCCCTCCACTTT. The rearrangement uses TRBV12-3 or TRBV12-4 and TRBJ1-6; no definite D call. The length of the CDR3 is 13 residues. V lost 2 bases to trimming and J lost 7 bases, with 6 bases between them.

The rearrangement links TRBV7-2 to TRBJ2-3; D call uncertain. Germline CDR1 and CDR2: SGHTA and FQGNSA. The CDR3 runs 13 residues. V lost 5 bases and J lost 4, with 10 bases in between. This chain's CDR3 is CASSPTAADTQYF. CDR3 in DNA: TGTGCCAGCAGCCCGACCGCGGCAGATACGCAGTATTTT.

This clonotype came up many times. The rearrangement joins TRBV7-2 to TRBJ2-3, with a weak D call TRBD1 (6 bases). Trimming removed 4 bases from V and 0 bases from J, with 8 bases in between. The CDR3 sequence is 14 residues long. Germline V gives CDR1 SGHTA, CDR2 FQGNSA. This chain's CDR3 is CASSSGASTDTQYF. CDR3 bases: TGTGCCAGCAGCTCAGGGGCCAGCACAGATACGCAGTATTTT.

The chain links TRBV5-1 to TRBJ2-2; 10 nucleotides line up with TRBD2. Trimming took 5 bases from V and 7 from J; bases not matched to a gene: 5. This CDR3 comprises 14 residues. CDR1 is SGHRS and CDR2 is YFSETQ in the germline V gene. DNA of the CDR3: TGCGCCAGCAGGCGACTAGCGGGTGACGGGGAGCTGTTTTTT. As protein: CASRRLAGDGELFF.

The gene calls are TRBV28 and TRBJ1-6; D remains ambiguous. Germline V gene sequence: CDR1 MDHEN, CDR2 SYDVKM. The CDR3 has 12 residues. V was cut by 3 bases and J by 13 bases, with 10 bases left in between. The CDR3 nucleotides read TGTGCCAGCAGTTTTGCCGGGGTGCCCCTCCACTTT. Translated: CASSFAGVPLHF.

This clonotype was seen repeatedly, ten times or more. The V call is TRBV7-2, the J call TRBJ2-3; D is uncertain. The length of the CDR3 is 13 residues. Germline CDR1 SGHTA, CDR2 FQGNSA. The V end was cut by 0 bases, the J end by 2 bases, with 3 bases between. The CDR3 DNA sequence: TGTGCCAGCAGCTTAGCCAACACAGATACGCAGTATTTT. Its protein is CASSLANTDTQYF.

The chain recombines TRBV28 with TRBJ2-4; 8 nucleotides align to TRBD1. This CDR3 is built from 14 residues. Losses at the gene ends were 5 bases for V and 3 bases for J; bases not matched to a gene: 3. Germline CDR1 is MDHEN and CDR2 is SYDVKM. In DNA, the CDR3 is TGTGCCAGCAGTATACAGGGGGACAAAAACATTCAGTACTTC. Residues: CASSIQGDKNIQYF.

The DNA for the CDR3 is TGTGCCAGCTCACGCTCAACTAGCGGGAGGATCCCCTACGAGCAGTACTTC. It encodes CASSRSTSGRIPYEQYF. This chain uses TRBV18 with TRBJ2-7; 12 bases match TRBD2. Germline V CDR1 and CDR2: KGHSH, LQKENI. The CDR3 spans 17 residues. J gave up 2 bases and V 4 bases, and 9 bases lay outside the gene matches.

This clonotype was seen a handful of times. The chain recombines TRBV7-6 with TRBJ2-1; D gene uncertain. Germline loops: CDR1 SGHVS, CDR2 FNYEAQ. The V gene lost 0 bases and the J gene lost 0 bases, with 3 bases spanning the gap. CDR3 length equals 14 residues. DNA for the CDR3: TGTGCCAGCAGCTTAGCTCACTCCTACAATGAGCAGTTCTTC. It encodes CASSLAHSYNEQFF.

The sample holds a few counts of this clonotype. V and J are TRBV7-2 and TRBJ1-2, with D hard to call. Germline V lookup: CDR1 SGHTA, CDR2 FQGNSA. This CDR3 has 14 amino acids. The V end was cut by 5 bases, the J end by 4 bases, with 14 bases between. CDR3: CASSQRVSPYGYTF. CDR3 nucleotide sequence: TGTGCCAGCAGCCAAAGGGTCTCCCCCTATGGCTACACCTTC.

The chain employs TRBV27 and TRBJ2-3; TRBD2 matches 7 bases. The germline CDR1 and CDR2 sequences are MNHEY and SMNVEV (reference sequence). Trimming at V came to 7 bases and at J to 0 bases, leaving 1 base not matched to a gene. The CDR3 runs to 13 residues. The CDR3 DNA reads as TGTGCCAGCACGCGGGGGAGCACAGATACGCAGTATTTT. Amino acids: CASTRGSTDTQYF.

The rearrangement uses TRBV6-1 and TRBJ2-7, with D unclear. The CDR3 has 12 residues. Trimming stripped 6 bases from V and 2 bases from J, with 8 bases between. CDR1 is MNHNS and CDR2 is SASEGT in the germline V gene. For the CDR3, the DNA is TGTGCCAGCAGCGAACGGGCCTACGAGCAGTACTTC. Protein product: CASSERAYEQYF.

The genes are TRBV12-3 or TRBV12-4 and TRBJ2-5, with 8 bases matching TRBD1. V lost 8 bases and J lost 8; bases outside the gene matches: 10. This CDR3 is built from 13 residues. CDR3 sequence: CASRTTGVGTQYF. In DNA form, the CDR3 reads TGTGCCAGCCGGACGACAGGGGTCGGAACCCAGTACTTC.

This rearrangement joins TRBV6-2 or TRBV6-3 to TRBJ1-1; D unresolved. V shed 1 base and J shed 1 base, with 7 bases lying between them. The CDR3 consists of 14 residues. The germline CDR1 and CDR2 sequences are MNHEY and SVGEGT. The CDR3 DNA reads TGTGCCAGCAGTTACTTAGGGCAGAACACTGAAGCTTTCTTT. It codes for CASSYLGQNTEAFF.

This clonotype was detected a few times. The rearrangement uses TRBV28 and TRBJ2-5, with D possibly matching TRBD1 (6 bases). Germline values: CDR1 MDHEN, CDR2 SYDVKM. The CDR3 loop spans 15 amino acids. The V end was cut by 6 bases, the J end by 1 base, with 15 bases between. CDR3 protein: CASSLTGPLQETQYF. The CDR3 nucleotides read TGTGCCAGCAGCCTTACAGGGCCTCTCCAAGAGACCCAGTACTTC.

This clonotype appeared a single time. V is TRBV7-2 and J is TRBJ2-3, with 8 positions matching TRBD2. The length of the CDR3 is 15 residues. V lost 1 base, J lost 6 bases, and 6 bases stayed unmatched. Germline lookup yields CDR1 SGHTA and CDR2 FQGNSA. The CDR3 sequence is CASSLDGTRHDTQYF. The CDR3 nucleotides are TGTGCCAGCAGCTTAGATGGGACTAGACACGATACGCAGTATTTT.